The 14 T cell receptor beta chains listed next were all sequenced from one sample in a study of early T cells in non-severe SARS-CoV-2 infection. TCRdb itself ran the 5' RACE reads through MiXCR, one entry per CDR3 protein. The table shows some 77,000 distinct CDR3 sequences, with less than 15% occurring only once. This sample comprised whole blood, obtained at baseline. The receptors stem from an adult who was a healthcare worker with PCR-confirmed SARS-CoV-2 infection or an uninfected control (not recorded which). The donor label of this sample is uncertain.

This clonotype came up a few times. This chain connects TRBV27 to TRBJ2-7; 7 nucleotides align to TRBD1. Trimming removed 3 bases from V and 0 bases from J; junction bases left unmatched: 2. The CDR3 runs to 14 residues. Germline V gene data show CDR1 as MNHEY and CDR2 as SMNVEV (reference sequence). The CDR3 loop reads CASSLRGPSYEQYF. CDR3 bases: TGTGCCAGCAGTTTGAGGGGGCCCTCCTACGAGCAGTACTTC.

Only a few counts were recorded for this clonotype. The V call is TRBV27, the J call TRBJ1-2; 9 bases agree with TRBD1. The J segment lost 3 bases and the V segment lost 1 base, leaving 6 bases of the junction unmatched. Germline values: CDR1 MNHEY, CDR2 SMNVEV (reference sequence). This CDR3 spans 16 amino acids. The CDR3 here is CASSLYRGLHYYGYTF. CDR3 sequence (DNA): TGTGCCAGCAGTTTATACAGGGGGCTTCACTACTATGGCTACACCTTC.

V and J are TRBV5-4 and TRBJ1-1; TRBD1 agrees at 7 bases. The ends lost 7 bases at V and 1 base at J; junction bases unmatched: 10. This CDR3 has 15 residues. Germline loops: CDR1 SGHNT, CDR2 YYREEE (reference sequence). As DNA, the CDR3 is TGTGCCAGCTTTCTCCCGGGACAGAAGAACACTGAAGCTTTCTTT. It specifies CASFLPGQKNTEAFF.

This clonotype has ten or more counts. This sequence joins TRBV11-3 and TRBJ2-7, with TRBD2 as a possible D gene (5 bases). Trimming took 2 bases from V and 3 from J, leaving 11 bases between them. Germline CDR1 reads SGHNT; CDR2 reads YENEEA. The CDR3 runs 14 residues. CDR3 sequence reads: CASSLWAGNYEQYF. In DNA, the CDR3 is TGTGCCAGCAGCTTATGGGCGGGTAACTACGAGCAGTACTTC.

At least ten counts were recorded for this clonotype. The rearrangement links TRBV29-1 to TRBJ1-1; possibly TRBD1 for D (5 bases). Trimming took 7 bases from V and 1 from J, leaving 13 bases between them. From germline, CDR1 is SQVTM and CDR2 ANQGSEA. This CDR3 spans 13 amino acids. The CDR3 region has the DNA TGCAGCGGGGCGGCAGGGCCGAACACTGAAGCTTTCTTT. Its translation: CSGAAGPNTEAFF. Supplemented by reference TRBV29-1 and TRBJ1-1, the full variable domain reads SAVISQKPSRDICQRGTSLTIQCQVDSQVTMMFWYRQQPGQSLTLIATANQGSEATYESGFVIDKFPISRPNLTFSTLTVSNMSPEDSSIYLCSGAAGPNTEAFFGQGTRLTVV.

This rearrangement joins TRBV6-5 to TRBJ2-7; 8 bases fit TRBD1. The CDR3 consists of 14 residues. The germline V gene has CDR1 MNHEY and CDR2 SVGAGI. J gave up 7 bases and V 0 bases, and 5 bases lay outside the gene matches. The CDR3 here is CASSYSQGAREQYF. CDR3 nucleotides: TGTGCCAGCAGTTACTCCCAGGGGGCGCGGGAGCAGTACTTC.

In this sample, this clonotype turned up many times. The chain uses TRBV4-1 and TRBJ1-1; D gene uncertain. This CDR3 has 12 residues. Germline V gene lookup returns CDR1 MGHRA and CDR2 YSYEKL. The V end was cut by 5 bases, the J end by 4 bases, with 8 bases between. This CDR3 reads CASSRDATEAFF. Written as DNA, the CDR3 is TGCGCCAGCAGCAGAGATGCCACTGAAGCTTTCTTT.

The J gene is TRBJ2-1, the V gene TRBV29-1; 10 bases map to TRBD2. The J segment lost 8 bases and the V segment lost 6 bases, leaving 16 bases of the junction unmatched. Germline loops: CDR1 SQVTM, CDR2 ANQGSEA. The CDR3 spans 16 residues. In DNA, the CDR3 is TGCAGCGTGGTGAGAGCGGGAGGGCCTCGGGGTGATGAGCAGTTCTTC. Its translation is CSVVRAGGPRGDEQFF.

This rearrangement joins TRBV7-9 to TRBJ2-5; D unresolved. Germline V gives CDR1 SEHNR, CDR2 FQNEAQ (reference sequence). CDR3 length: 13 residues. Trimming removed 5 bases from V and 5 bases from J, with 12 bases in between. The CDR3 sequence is CASSQNQVETQYF. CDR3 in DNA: TGTGCCAGCAGCCAGAATCAAGTGGAGACCCAGTACTTC.

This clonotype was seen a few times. CDR3 coding DNA: TGCGCCAGCAGTGGGGGAGGGGTCCGTGAAAAACTGTTTTTT. Translation: CASSGGGVREKLFF. The chain uses TRBV10-2 and TRBJ1-4, with D possibly matching TRBD1 (5 bases). Trimming stripped 4 bases from V and 7 bases from J, with 13 bases between. Germline CDR1 and CDR2: WSHSY and SAAADI. CDR3 length: 14 residues.

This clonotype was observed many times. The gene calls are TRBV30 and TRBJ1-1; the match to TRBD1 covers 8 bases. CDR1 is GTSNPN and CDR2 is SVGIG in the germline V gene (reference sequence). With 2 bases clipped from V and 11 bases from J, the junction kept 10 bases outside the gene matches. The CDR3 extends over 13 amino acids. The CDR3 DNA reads TGTGCCTGGAGTTGGGGACAGGTCGTTGGCGCTTTCTTT. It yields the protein CAWSWGQVVGAFF.

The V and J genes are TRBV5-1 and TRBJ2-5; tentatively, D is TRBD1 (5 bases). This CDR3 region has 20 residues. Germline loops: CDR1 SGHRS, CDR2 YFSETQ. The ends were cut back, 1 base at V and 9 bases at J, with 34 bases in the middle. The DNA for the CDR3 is TGCGCCAGCAGCTTGATTGTGGCCCCCCTAGGGGCAGGCCGCCTTACGGCCCAGTACTTC. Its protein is CASSLIVAPLGAGRLTAQYF.

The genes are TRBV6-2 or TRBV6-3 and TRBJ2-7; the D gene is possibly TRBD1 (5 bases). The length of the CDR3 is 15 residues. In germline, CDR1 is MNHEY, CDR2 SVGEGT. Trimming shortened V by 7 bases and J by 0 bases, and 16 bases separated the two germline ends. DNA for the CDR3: TGTGCCAGCACCAAGGCTGGACAAAGCTCCTACGAGCAGTACTTC. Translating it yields CASTKAGQSSYEQYF.

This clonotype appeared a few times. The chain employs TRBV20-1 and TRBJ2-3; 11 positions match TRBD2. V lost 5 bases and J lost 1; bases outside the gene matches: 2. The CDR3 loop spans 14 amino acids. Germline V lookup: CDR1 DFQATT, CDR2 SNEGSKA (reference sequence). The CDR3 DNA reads TGCAGTGCTTATAGCGGGGGGGGCACAGATACGCAGTATTTT. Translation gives CSAYSGGGTDTQYF.